This passage covers 30 T cell receptor beta chains from one sample sequenced in a study of shared clonotypes between healthy human individuals. CD45RO-negative cells were positively selected for CCR7, leaving out terminally differentiated effector memory CD45RA+ cells. Assay: immunoSEQ multiplex PCR; the TCRdb copy retains only in-frame clones and omits some. This table has some 630,000 clones, 90% to 97% appearing once. What was sequenced was naive CD8+ T cells sorted from blood. These receptors originate from a woman aged 25 to 39 in good health.

The rearrangement links TRBV4-1 to TRBJ2-2, with D tentatively TRBD1 (5 bases). Germline V gives CDR1 MGHRA, CDR2 YSYEKL. The germline V and J ends were trimmed by 4 bases and 0 bases, with 12 bases remaining between them. The CDR3 spans 16 residues. The CDR3 spells CASSPRVRSNTGELFF. The CDR3 nucleotides are TGCGCCAGCAGCCCCAGGGTCCGATCGAACACCGGGGAGCTGTTTTTT.

This clone was picked up a small number of times. At the DNA level, this CDR3 is encoded by other sequences in the same sample as well. The chain carries TRBV7-9 and TRBJ1-5; TRBD1 matches 9 bases. This CDR3 is built from 15 residues. Germline loops: CDR1 SEHNR, CDR2 FQNEAQ (reference sequence). With 5 bases clipped from V and 2 bases from J, the junction kept 4 bases outside the gene matches. The CDR3 loop reads CASSPQGAGNQPQHF. In DNA form, the CDR3 reads TGTGCCAGCAGCCCACAGGGGGCGGGCAATCAGCCCCAGCATTTT.

DNA for the CDR3: TGTGCCAGTAGCCCCGAACTAGCGGGAGAAGGATATACGCAGTATTTT. Translating gives CASSPELAGEGYTQYF. V gene TRBV19 combines with J gene TRBJ2-3, with 11 positions matching TRBD2. The germline V gene has CDR1 LNHDA and CDR2 SQIVND (reference sequence). Germline trimming cut 6 bases from V and 7 bases from J; bases unmatched to any gene: 12. The CDR3 totals 16 residues.

This clone was seen once. The genes are TRBV7-6 and TRBJ2-7, with 9 bases fitting TRBD1. The V gene end was trimmed by 5 bases and the J gene end by 6 bases; junction bases not matched to a gene: 11. CDR1 SGHVS and CDR2 FNYEAQ come from the germline V gene. The CDR3 has 15 residues. CDR3 sequence reads: CASSPHRGQVSEQYF. The CDR3 nucleotides are TGTGCCAGCAGCCCACACAGGGGGCAGGTATCCGAGCAGTACTTC. The full variable domain, rest sourced from reference TRBV7-6 and TRBJ2-7, is GAGVSQSPRYKVTKRGQDVALRCDPISGHVSLYWYRQALGQGPEFLTYFNYEAQQDKSGLPNDRFSAERPEGSISTLTIQRTEQRDSAMYRCASSPHRGQVSEQYFGPGTRLTVT.

V gene TRBV29-1 combines with J gene TRBJ2-1; D not resolved. Trimming removed 4 bases from V and 7 bases from J, with 8 bases in between. The CDR3 is 11 residues long. CDR1 and CDR2 (germline): SQVTM, ANQGSEA. The CDR3 nucleotides are TGCAGCGTTGCCGTTCCAAATGAGCAGTTCTTC. Encoded protein: CSVAVPNEQFF.

The J gene is TRBJ2-7, the V gene TRBV2, with 9 nucleotides matching TRBD1. Trimming cost V 6 bases and J 5 bases; bases outside gene matches: 8. The CDR3 totals 14 residues. Germline V lookup: CDR1 SNHLY, CDR2 FYNNEI. The CDR3 DNA is TGTGCCAGCAGGTCGGGACAGGGAATCGACGAGCAGTACTTC. Protein: CASRSGQGIDEQYF.

The V gene is TRBV19, the J gene TRBJ2-7, with no clear D. The CDR3 is made up of 14 amino acids. CDR1 is LNHDA and CDR2 is SQIVND in the germline V gene (reference sequence). Trimming removed 3 bases at V and 1 base at J, with 10 bases between. The CDR3 bases are TGTGCCAGTAGTATGAAAGGGCCTTCCTACGAGCAGTACTTC. Translation gives CASSMKGPSYEQYF.

This clone was counted a single time. The chain links TRBV21-1 to TRBJ2-7; the D call TRBD2 from the table was never checked on the DNA. TRBV21-1 is marked as a pseudogene. The CDR3 loop spans 17 amino acids. CDR3 nucleotide sequence: TGTGCCAGCAGCAAAGACCTAGGACTAGCGGGAGACTACGAGCAGTACTTC. This encodes CASSKDLGLAGDYEQYF.

The rearrangement joins TRBV7-9 to TRBJ1-1, with D hard to call. In germline, CDR1 is SEHNR, CDR2 FQNEAQ (reference sequence). This CDR3 comprises 15 residues. V lost 3 bases and J 5 bases, leaving 16 bases between the germline ends. DNA of the CDR3: TGTGCCAGCAGCTTCGGGCCGCGGAGAGGTACTGAAGCTTTCTTT. Its translation is CASSFGPRRGTEAFF.

This chain joins TRBV27 and TRBJ1-2, with 7 nucleotides matching TRBD1. Germline values: CDR1 MNHEY, CDR2 SMNVEV (reference sequence). After removal of 7 bases from V and 5 bases from J, the junction contained 13 bases not matched to a gene. The CDR3 loop spans 15 amino acids. The CDR3: CASTLTGTLGYGYTF. The CDR3 region has the DNA TGTGCCAGCACCCTGACAGGGACTCTAGGGTATGGCTACACCTTC.

The CDR3 loop reads CASSPPVSAEAFF. Here the CDR3 DNA reads TGTGCCAGCAGCCCCCCCGTAAGCGCTGAAGCTTTCTTT. V gene TRBV6-5 combines with J gene TRBJ1-1; D gene uncertain. The V end was cut by 6 bases, the J end by 6 bases, with 14 bases between. This CDR3 comprises 13 residues. Germline CDR1 is MNHEY and CDR2 is SVGAGI.

The chain recombines TRBV19 with TRBJ2-7, with a possible D match to TRBD1 (6 bases). There are 15 residues in the CDR3. The germline CDR1 and CDR2 sequences are LNHDA and SQIVND (reference sequence). Trimming pared 5 bases from V and 0 bases from J, leaving 14 bases between. CDR3: CASSSLTGNSYEQYF. CDR3 coding DNA: TGTGCCAGTAGTTCGCTGACAGGAAACTCCTACGAGCAGTACTTC.

This chain links TRBV9 with TRBJ2-2; TRBD2 agrees at 8 bases. Losses at the gene ends were 4 bases for V and 5 bases for J; bases not matched to a gene: 7. From germline, CDR1 is SGDLS and CDR2 YYNGEE. The CDR3 totals 15 residues. CDR3 sequence: CASSPSGLGTGELFF. The CDR3 nucleotides are TGTGCCAGCAGCCCCTCGGGACTAGGGACCGGGGAGCTGTTTTTT. The full variable domain, in which reference TRBV9 and TRBJ2-2 provide the parts outside the CDR3, is DSGVTQTPKHLITATGQRVTLRCSPRSGDLSVYWYQQSLDQGLQFLIQYYNGEERAKGNILERFSAQQFPDLHSELNLSSLELGDSALYFCASSPSGLGTGELFFGEGSRLTVL.

The CDR3 coding sequence is TGTGCCACCCAGGGTTGGGATGGCACCGGGGAGCTGTTTTTT. It codes for CATQGWDGTGELFF. This chain connects TRBV15 to TRBJ2-2, with D tentatively TRBD1 (5 bases). The germline gives CDR1 LNHNV, CDR2 YYDKDF (reference sequence). The CDR3 sequence is 14 residues long. Trimming removed 8 bases at V and 4 bases at J, with 14 bases between.

This clone appeared a single time. The V and J genes are TRBV28 and TRBJ2-3; tentatively, D is TRBD1 (5 bases). This CDR3 is built from 13 residues. The germline V gene has CDR1 MDHEN and CDR2 SYDVKM. V gave up 6 bases and J gave up 5 bases, with 12 bases separating them. The CDR3 spells CASRGPIGDTQYF. DNA of the CDR3: TGTGCCAGCAGGGGGCCCATAGGAGATACGCAGTATTTT.

The J gene is TRBJ2-5, the V gene TRBV5-6; 8 nucleotides agree with TRBD1. Losses at the gene ends were 3 bases for V and 4 bases for J; bases not matched to a gene: 2. The CDR3 is 13 amino acids. Germline V gene data show CDR1 as SGHDT and CDR2 as YYEEEE. This CDR3 is CASSSGTGETQYF. CDR3 sequence (DNA): TGTGCCAGCAGCTCAGGGACAGGAGAGACCCAGTACTTC.

The chain is built from TRBV5-1 and TRBJ1-2, with D tentatively TRBD1 (5 bases). Between the trimmed V and J ends, which lost 1 base and 2 bases, there was a span of 12 bases. The CDR3 totals 15 residues. Per the germline V gene, CDR1 is SGHRS and CDR2 is YFSETQ. The CDR3 here is CASSLNRHSNYGYTF. The CDR3 region has the DNA TGCGCCAGCAGCTTGAACAGGCATTCCAACTATGGCTACACCTTC.

The chain combines TRBV28 with TRBJ2-5, with 8 bases matching TRBD1. The germline V gene encodes CDR1 MDHEN and CDR2 SYDVKM. The junction had 3 bases not matched to a gene; V was cut back by 6 bases and J by 3 bases. CDR3 size: 13 residues. CDR3 sequence (DNA): TGTGCCAGCAGCCCGACAGGGGAAGAGACCCAGTACTTC. This gives the protein CASSPTGEETQYF. The full variable domain, rest sourced from reference TRBV28 and TRBJ2-5, is DVKVTQSSRYLVKRTGEKVFLECVQDMDHENMFWYRQDPGLGLRLIYFSYDVKMKEKGDIPEGYSVSREKKERFSLILESASTNQTSMYLCASSPTGEETQYFGPGTRLLVL.

V and J are TRBV7-9 and TRBJ1-4, with 7 bases matching TRBD1. Unmatched junction bases numbered 6, after V lost 7 bases and J lost 4 bases. The CDR3 runs to 14 residues. CDR1 is SEHNR, CDR2 FQNEAQ, per germline (reference sequence). CDR3 amino acids: CASTEGQNNEKLFF. The CDR3, as DNA: TGTGCCAGCACCGAGGGACAGAATAATGAAAAACTGTTTTTT. The full variable domain, its missing parts supplied by reference TRBV7-9 and TRBJ1-4, is DTGVSQNPRHKITKRGQNVTFRCDPISEHNRLYWYRQTLGQGPEFLTYFQNEAQLEKSRLLSDRFSAERPKGSFSTLEIQRTEQGDSAMYLCASTEGQNNEKLFFGSGTQLSVL.

V is TRBV28 and J is TRBJ2-1; no clear D. The CDR3 extends over 16 amino acids. Trimming removed 3 bases from V and 9 bases from J, with 21 bases in between. In germline, CDR1 is MDHEN, CDR2 SYDVKM. CDR3: CASSFPSTPIIGEQFF. Written as DNA, the CDR3 is TGTGCCAGCAGTTTCCCGAGTACCCCGATAATAGGTGAGCAGTTCTTC.

Comments on this clone: One end of the junction varies from germline; a read error may be responsible. This rearrangement joins TRBV13 to TRBJ2-1; TRBD2 aligns across 10 bases. The germline gives CDR1 PRHDT, CDR2 FYEKMQ (reference sequence). This CDR3 is 16 amino acids long. The CDR3 sequence: CVSSKGGTSEYNEQFF. CDR3 nucleotide sequence: TGTGTCAGCAGCAAAGGGGGGACTAGCGAATACAATGAGCAGTTCTTC.

The J gene is TRBJ2-7, the V gene TRBV15, with TRBD2 matching 11 bases. From germline, CDR1 is LNHNV and CDR2 YYDKDF (reference sequence). The V and J ends lost 1 base and 1 base, in that order; junction bases with no gene match: 0. The CDR3 is made up of 15 amino acids. The CDR3 DNA reads as TGTGCCACCAGCAGAGGACTAGCGGGATCCTACGAGCAGTACTTC. Translation gives CATSRGLAGSYEQYF.

The chain combines TRBV11-2 with TRBJ1-4; tentative D call: TRBD1 (5 bases). Germline loops: CDR1 SGHAT, CDR2 FQNNGV. The ends were cut back, 3 bases at V and 8 bases at J, with 16 bases in the middle. CDR3 length equals 15 residues. The CDR3 reads CASSFGKRGGEKLFF. The DNA for the CDR3 is TGTGCCAGCAGCTTCGGAAAAAGGGGAGGCGAAAAACTGTTTTTT.

A note on this clone: Other DNA sequences within the sample encode an identical CDR3. This sequence joins TRBV4-1 and TRBJ2-5; D gene ambiguous. CDR1 and CDR2 (germline): MGHRA, YSYEKL. This CDR3 has 13 residues. V lost 0 bases to trimming and J lost 3 bases, with 5 bases between them. The CDR3 DNA reads as TGCGCCAGCAGCCAAGATACGGAAGAGACCCAGTACTTC. This codes for CASSQDTEETQYF.

This chain links TRBV5-6 with TRBJ1-5, with unresolved D. Germline CDR1 is SGHDT and CDR2 is YYEEEE. Trimming removed 0 bases at V and 0 bases at J, with 4 bases between. This CDR3 contains 14 residues. CDR3 DNA: TGTGCCAGCAGCTTGGATGTTAGCAATCAGCCCCAGCATTTT. This translates into CASSLDVSNQPQHF. Drawing the rest from reference TRBV5-6 and TRBJ1-5, the complete variable domain is DAGVTQSPTHLIKTRGQQVTLRCSPKSGHDTVSWYQQALGQGPQFIFQYYEEEERQRGNFPDRFSGHQFPNYSSELNVNALLLGDSALYLCASSLDVSNQPQHFGDGTRLSIL.

The chain links TRBV7-2 to TRBJ1-5; no reliable D call. Germline CDR1 is SGHTA and CDR2 is FQGNSA. This CDR3 region has 13 residues. Between the trimmed V and J ends, which lost 3 bases and 2 bases, there was a span of 5 bases. CDR3 DNA: TGTGCCAGCAGCTTCGGCGGCAATCAGCCCCAGCATTTT. Amino acid sequence: CASSFGGNQPQHF.

About this clone itself: A read error may produce the germline difference seen at one junction end. V is TRBV4-1 and J is TRBJ2-7; perhaps TRBD1 as D (5 bases). The length of the CDR3 is 16 residues. Germline V CDR1 and CDR2: MGHRA, YSYEKL. The CDR3 protein is CASSQGPGWGADEQYF. DNA of the CDR3: TGCGCCAGCAGTCAAGGTCCGGGTTGGGGCGCGGACGAGCAGTACTTC.

The chain has TRBV6-5 and TRBJ2-5; D tentatively reads TRBD1 or TRBD2 (5 bases each). The J call may be mistaken, given a closer DNA end match to TRBJ2-7. CDR1 is MNHEY and CDR2 is SVGAGI in the germline V gene. This CDR3 has 15 residues. CDR3 sequence reads: CATNGLQAEGYEQYF. In nucleotides, the CDR3 is TGTGCCACTAACGGATTACAGGCCGAGGGCTACGAGCAGTACTTC.

The V and J genes are TRBV13 and TRBJ1-1; 7 bases are a match to TRBD1. The CDR3 loop spans 13 amino acids. V lost 3 bases and J lost 11; bases outside the gene matches: 9. Germline V gene lookup returns CDR1 PRHDT and CDR2 FYEKMQ (reference sequence). The CDR3 coding sequence is TGTGCCAGCAGCTTGACAGGGAGTGGAGTTGCTTTCTTT. As protein: CASSLTGSGVAFF.

The chain is built from TRBV2 and TRBJ2-7; D unclear. CDR1 is SNHLY, CDR2 FYNNEI, per germline. The CDR3 totals 12 residues. V was pared by 6 bases and J by 6 bases, with 12 bases between. The CDR3 loop is CASRTTPIEQYF. In DNA form, the CDR3 reads TGTGCCAGCAGAACCACTCCTATCGAGCAGTACTTC.